This TCR beta chain was sequenced during a study of long-term antiretroviral therapy in people with HIV. Germline CDR1 SGHTS, CDR2 YDEGEE. Trimming took off 0 bases at V and 4 bases at J, with 5 bases between the two ends. This CDR3 contains 12 residues. Runs used v3.0 of the immunoSEQ assay and were done at survey level. Clones were read by immunoSEQ multiplex PCR, and TCRdb kept only the in-frame ones, dropping some. The table records 30,000 to 40,000 clones, about 82% of them present only once. This sample comprised unsorted PBMCs, obtained about 3.3 years after starting antiretroviral therapy. The TCR comes from a man aged 18 to 30 with HIV. The V call is TRBV5-8, the J call TRBJ2-7; unclear D gene. In DNA, the CDR3 is TGTGCCAGCAGCTTGGAAGGGTACGAGCAGTACTTC. Amino acid sequence: CASSLEGYEQYF.